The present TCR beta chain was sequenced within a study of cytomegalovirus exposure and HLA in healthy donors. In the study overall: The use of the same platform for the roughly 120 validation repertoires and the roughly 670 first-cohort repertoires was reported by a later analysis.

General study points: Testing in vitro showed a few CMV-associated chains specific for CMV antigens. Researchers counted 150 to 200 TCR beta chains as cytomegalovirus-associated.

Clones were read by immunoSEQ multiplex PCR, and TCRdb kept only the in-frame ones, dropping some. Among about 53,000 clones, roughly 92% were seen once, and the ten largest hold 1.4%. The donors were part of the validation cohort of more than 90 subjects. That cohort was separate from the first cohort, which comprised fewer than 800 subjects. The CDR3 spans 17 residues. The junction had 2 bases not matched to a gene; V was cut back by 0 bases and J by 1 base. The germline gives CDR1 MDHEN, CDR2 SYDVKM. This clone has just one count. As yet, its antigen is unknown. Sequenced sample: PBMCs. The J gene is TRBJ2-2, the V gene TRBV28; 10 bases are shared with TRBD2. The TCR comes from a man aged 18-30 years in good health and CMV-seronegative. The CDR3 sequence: CASSLWRTSGNTGELFF. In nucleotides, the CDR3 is TGTGCCAGCAGTTTATGGAGGACTAGCGGGAACACCGGGGAGCTGTTTTTT.